This T cell receptor beta chain was identified in a study of cytomegalovirus exposure and HLA in healthy donors. Study results and caveats: Among the most significant clusters, several appeared linked to common viral pathogens in a later analysis. In all likelihood, a cluster of highly shared sequence variants was a sequencing artifact.

Comments on this clone: Its antigen remains unknown.

With 60 Vbeta and 13 Jbeta primers, the PCR was carried out. The protocol was immunoSEQ multiplex PCR, while the TCRdb copy is restricted to in-frame clones and leaves out a portion. The sample consists of 120,000 to 150,000 clones, 70% to 85% of them appearing once. Germline V lookup: CDR1 MRHNA, CDR2 SNTAGT. Trimming cost V 4 bases and J 4 bases; bases outside gene matches: 0. The CDR3 covers 15 residues. Healthy bone marrow donors made up the donors. The source of this sequence is a man aged 35 to 55 in good health and CMV-seropositive. The sequenced sample consisted of PBMCs. The chain joins TRBV6-4 to TRBJ2-1; 14 nucleotides agree with TRBD2. The CDR3 region is CASSGLAGGYNEQFF. The CDR3 DNA follows: TGTGCCAGCAGTGGACTAGCGGGAGGGTACAATGAGCAGTTCTTC.